What follows is one T cell receptor (beta chain) and its context. Its antigen is not known. The read halts 3 residues ahead of the CDR3 end, with the missing end drawn from the germline J gene. CDR3 length: 16 residues. The germline CDR1 and CDR2 sequences are LNHDA and SQIVND (reference sequence). Trimming removed 1 base from V and 2 bases from J; junction bases left unmatched: 8. The source of the sample is a study of T cells in women clearing cervical HPV infection. Notes on the study in general: Unknown T-cell numbers per sample may underlie the richness differences.

Clones were read by immunoSEQ multiplex PCR, and TCRdb kept only the in-frame ones, dropping some. This table holds around 23,000 clones. The rearrangement links TRBV19 to TRBJ2-7; 7 bases line up with TRBD1. This clonotype was sampled from a woman between 18 and 69 years old with a cervical HPV16 infection that either progressed to CIN3+ or cleared (not recorded which). The sample consisted of blood buffy coat. The CDR3 here is CASSIAPRTGTYEQYF. Partial CDR3 DNA: TGTGCCAGTAGTATAGCCCCACGGACAGGAACCTACGAG. The whole variable domain, remainder taken from reference TRBV19 and TRBJ2-7, is DGGITQSPKYLFRKEGQNVTLSCEQNLNHDAMYWYRQDPGQGLRLIYYSQIVNDFQKGDIAEGYSVSREKKESFPLTVTSAQKNPTAFYLCASSIAPRTGTYEQYFGPGTRLTVT.